This TCR beta chain was identified during a study of regulatory T cells in long-lasting Graves disease. Study-level results: Persistent Graves' patients showed less TCR diversity than newly diagnosed ones.

This clonotype showed up just a few times. No antigen is known for it. Sample time point: newly diagnosed GD, antithyroid drugs for less than 3 months. PBMC RNA was the source of the TCR library. About 9.1 milliliters of peripheral blood went into EDTA tubes. Construction of TCR beta libraries relied on iRepertoire HTBI primers and on Arm-PCR targeting CDR3 regions. TCRdb analysed the multiplex PCR reads with MiXCR anew, one entry per CDR3 protein. This sample has some 220,000 distinct CDR3 sequences; roughly 18% occur once, and the top ten carry about an eighth. CDR3 length equals 13 residues. The germline CDR1 and CDR2 sequences are DFQATT and SNEGSKA (reference sequence). V lost 6 bases, J lost 6 bases, and 6 bases stayed unmatched. The sample was also reused in another study, on T cells in Graves' hyperthyroidism and ophthalmopathy. That paper notes: During a first-round RT-PCR of the TCR CDR3, the HTBI primer set was used.

This chain links TRBV20-1 with TRBJ2-2; 8 bases align to TRBD2. The clonotype was recovered from a woman aged 25 to 39 with Graves disease. The sample was peripheral blood mononuclear cells (PBMCs), taken at new diagnosis, from a patient treated with antithyroid drugs. CDR3 amino acids: CSAYSGKAGELFF. Written as DNA, the CDR3 is TGCAGTGCCTATAGCGGGAAGGCCGGGGAGCTGTTTTTT.